The 25 T cell receptor beta chains below come from one sample, sequenced in a study of T cell responses to AZD1222 COVID-19 vaccine. The data were produced by immunoSEQ multiplex PCR, yet TCRdb's version contains in-frame clones alone and is incomplete. The table includes some 130,000 clones, about 92% detected once. Specimen: peripheral blood, collected on day 0 of AZD1222 vaccination. These receptors were obtained from an adult in good health.

The chain carries TRBV9 and TRBJ2-7, with TRBD1 matching over 8 bases. The CDR3 is 15 residues long. Trimming took 0 bases from V and 4 from J; bases not matched to a gene: 6. Germline CDR1 is SGDLS and CDR2 is YYNGEE. The CDR3 loop is CASSVEQGVGYEQYF. CDR3 sequence (DNA): TGTGCCAGCAGCGTAGAACAGGGGGTGGGGTACGAGCAGTACTTC.

This chain links TRBV9 with TRBJ2-1; 13 bases fit TRBD2. Looked up from germline, CDR1 is SGDLS and CDR2 is YYNGEE. Trimming removed 4 bases from V and 6 bases from J; junction bases left unmatched: 4. The CDR3 extends over 15 amino acids. CDR3 region: CASSTTSGGANEQFF. The CDR3 nucleotides read TGTGCCAGCAGCACAACTAGCGGGGGGGCCAATGAGCAGTTCTTC. The complete variable domain, with remaining parts taken from reference TRBV9 and TRBJ2-1, reads DSGVTQTPKHLITATGQRVTLRCSPRSGDLSVYWYQQSLDQGLQFLIQYYNGEERAKGNILERFSAQQFPDLHSELNLSSLELGDSALYFCASSTTSGGANEQFFGPGTRLTVL.

The V call is TRBV7-9, the J call TRBJ1-6; D may be TRBD1 (5 bases). Germline V gives CDR1 SEHNR, CDR2 FQNEAQ (reference sequence). The CDR3 is made up of 14 amino acids. V lost 5 bases to trimming and J lost 7 bases, with 12 bases between them. The CDR3 loop reads CASSQTGRNSPLHF. The CDR3 DNA follows: TGTGCCAGCAGCCAAACGGGGCGGAATTCACCCCTCCACTTT. Full variable domain (missing parts from reference TRBV7-9 and TRBJ1-6): DTGVSQNPRHKITKRGQNVTFRCDPISEHNRLYWYRQTLGQGPEFLTYFQNEAQLEKSRLLSDRFSAERPKGSFSTLEIQRTEQGDSAMYLCASSQTGRNSPLHFGNGTRLTVT.

The chain employs TRBV4-1 and TRBJ1-6; no firm D call. Between the trimmed V and J ends, which lost 4 bases and 0 bases, there was a span of 10 bases. Germline V gene data show CDR1 as MGHRA and CDR2 as YSYEKL. This CDR3 is 16 amino acids long. CDR3 nucleotide sequence: TGCGCCAGCAGCCGAGGGTCGAGCTCCTATAATTCACCCCTCCACTTT. It specifies CASSRGSSSYNSPLHF.

This clone was detected once. The V gene is TRBV11-3, the J gene TRBJ2-7; no clear D. CDR3 length: 15 amino acids. The V end lost 0 bases, the J end lost 2 bases, and 11 bases lay between the germline ends. Germline loops: CDR1 SGHNT, CDR2 YENEEA. CDR3 region: CASSLDFSAPYEQYF. CDR3 nucleotides: TGTGCCAGCAGCTTAGATTTCAGTGCCCCCTACGAGCAGTACTTC. Looking up the rest from reference TRBV11-3 and TRBJ2-7 gives the full variable domain: EAGVVQSPRYKIIEKKQPVAFWCNPISGHNTLYWYLQNLGQGPELLIRYENEEAVDDSQLPKDRFSAERLKGVDSTLKIQPAELGDSAVYLCASSLDFSAPYEQYFGPGTRLTVT.

CDR3 sequence (DNA): TGTGCCAGCAGTTACGCCTTGGCAGGGTACGAGCAGTACTTC. Translation gives CASSYALAGYEQYF. V gene TRBV6-6 combines with J gene TRBJ2-7; tentatively, D is TRBD1 (5 bases). Trimming stripped 2 bases from V and 4 bases from J, with 12 bases between. The CDR3 has 14 amino acids. Germline CDR1 and CDR2: MNHNY and SVGAGI (reference sequence).

The chain joins TRBV11-3 to TRBJ2-1; D perhaps matches TRBD1 (6 bases). The ends were cut back, 10 bases at V and 7 bases at J, with 17 bases in the middle. Germline loops: CDR1 SGHNT, CDR2 YENEEA. This CDR3 is built from 13 residues. In nucleotides, the CDR3 is TGTGCCACCACACAGGGTTTTGAGAATGAGCAGTTCTTC. Protein sequence: CATTQGFENEQFF.

The rearrangement joins TRBV6-5 to TRBJ1-1; D ambiguous. The ends were cut back, 2 bases at V and 6 bases at J, with 16 bases in the middle. Germline-derived CDR1 and CDR2 are MNHEY and SVGAGI. This CDR3 spans 15 amino acids. This CDR3 is CASSYGRSGIAEAFF. CDR3 nucleotides: TGTGCCAGCAGTTACGGGAGATCGGGAATTGCTGAAGCTTTCTTT.

The chain carries TRBV5-1 and TRBJ1-2, with D perhaps matching TRBD1 (5 bases). V was cut by 1 base and J by 7 bases, with 23 bases left in between. The CDR3 runs to 17 residues. Looked up from germline, CDR1 is SGHRS and CDR2 is YFSETQ. The CDR3 spells CASSLNSRARVGSGYTF. For the CDR3, the DNA is TGCGCCAGCAGCTTGAATTCGAGAGCCAGGGTGGGGAGTGGCTACACCTTC. Full variable domain (remainder filled in from reference TRBV5-1 and TRBJ1-2): KAGVTQTPRYLIKTRGQQVTLSCSPISGHRSVSWYQQTPGQGLQFLFEYFSETQRNKGNFPGRFSGRQFSNSRSEMNVSTLELGDSALYLCASSLNSRARVGSGYTFGSGTRLTVV.

V gene TRBV28 combines with J gene TRBJ1-5; D gene uncertain. The CDR3 is made up of 10 amino acids. Germline CDR1 reads MDHEN; CDR2 reads SYDVKM. V was shortened by 7 bases and J by 5 bases, with 3 bases between the two germline ends. Here the CDR3 reads CASNDQPQHF. CDR3 in DNA: TGTGCCAGCAATGATCAGCCCCAGCATTTT.

This chain connects TRBV5-1 to TRBJ2-7; D possibly corresponds to TRBD2 (5 bases). There are 17 residues in the CDR3. CDR1 SGHRS and CDR2 YFSETQ come from the germline V gene. Trimming left V 1 base short and J 6 bases short, with 23 bases between. The CDR3 sequence: CASSLFPLGVSEAEQYF. As DNA, the CDR3 is TGCGCCAGCAGCTTGTTCCCCCTCGGGGTATCGGAGGCCGAGCAGTACTTC. The entire variable domain, with the rest obtained from reference TRBV5-1 and TRBJ2-7, is as follows: KAGVTQTPRYLIKTRGQQVTLSCSPISGHRSVSWYQQTPGQGLQFLFEYFSETQRNKGNFPGRFSGRQFSNSRSEMNVSTLELGDSALYLCASSLFPLGVSEAEQYFGPGTRLTVT.

V is TRBV2 and J is TRBJ1-1; D uncertain. Trimming removed 1 base at V and 5 bases at J, with 2 bases between. The germline V gene encodes CDR1 SNHLY and CDR2 FYNNEI. This CDR3 has 11 residues. The CDR3, as DNA: TGTGCCAGCAGTGAAGAGACTGAAGCTTTCTTT. Translation: CASSEETEAFF.

Comment on this clone: The identical CDR3 is also encoded by other nucleotide sequences in the sample. This chain connects TRBV6-1 to TRBJ2-5, with 9 bases lining up with TRBD2. Germline V CDR1 and CDR2: MNHNS, SASEGT. Losses at the gene ends were 0 bases for V and 2 bases for J; bases not matched to a gene: 1. CDR3 size: 15 residues. The CDR3 DNA is TGTGCCAGCAGTGAAGCGGCGGGGGGGCAAGAGACCCAGTACTTC. It yields the protein CASSEAAGGQETQYF.

The chain is built from TRBV10-3 and TRBJ2-5; tentative D call: TRBD1 (5 bases). The V end lost 10 bases, the J end lost 5 bases, and 23 bases lay between the germline ends. The CDR3 runs to 15 residues. The V gene's germline CDR1 is ENHRY and CDR2 SYGVKD. In DNA, the CDR3 is TGTGCCACCCGTGCTGGCAGGGCGGAATCGGAGACCCAGTACTTC. It specifies CATRAGRAESETQYF.

The chain is built from TRBV5-4 and TRBJ2-1; D gene unclear. Germline CDR1 is SGHNT and CDR2 is YYREEE (reference sequence). V lost 5 bases, J lost 0 bases, and 9 bases lay in between. This CDR3 is built from 14 residues. CDR3: CASRVSGSYNEQFF. CDR3 nucleotide sequence: TGTGCCAGCAGAGTCTCGGGCTCCTACAATGAGCAGTTCTTC. The whole variable domain, remainder taken from reference TRBV5-4 and TRBJ2-1, is ETGVTQSPTHLIKTRGQQVTLRCSSQSGHNTVSWYQQALGQGPQFIFQYYREEENGRGNFPPRFSGLQFPNYSSELNVNALELDDSALYLCASRVSGSYNEQFFGPGTRLTVL.

The table lists this clone with a count of one. The chain carries TRBV12-5 and TRBJ1-1; D ambiguous. CDR1 and CDR2 from the germline V gene are LGHNT and FRNRAP. The CDR3 extends over 13 amino acids. V was cut by 0 bases and J by 5 bases, with 7 bases left in between. CDR3 in amino acids: CASGLVPNTEAFF. As DNA, the CDR3 is TGTGCTAGTGGTTTGGTACCCAATACTGAAGCTTTCTTT.

The genes are TRBV10-1 and TRBJ2-7; D gene uncertain. The CDR3 has 11 residues. Trimming pared 5 bases from V and 7 bases from J, leaving 9 bases between. The V gene's germline CDR1 is WNHNN and CDR2 SYGVQD (reference sequence). The CDR3 reads CASSFRPEQYF. The CDR3 DNA follows: TGCGCCAGCAGTTTTCGGCCTGAGCAGTACTTC.

This chain links TRBV28 with TRBJ1-1; D remains unclear. Germline V lookup: CDR1 MDHEN, CDR2 SYDVKM. The germline V and J ends were trimmed by 10 bases and 2 bases, with 14 bases remaining between them. The CDR3 covers 13 residues. The CDR3 bases are TGTGCCACCGAATTATACCCTAACACTGAAGCTTTCTTT. Translating gives CATELYPNTEAFF.

In DNA form, the CDR3 reads TGTGCCAGCAGCTTATCAACAGGGGATCAGCCCCAGCATTTT. It yields the protein CASSLSTGDQPQHF. This sequence joins TRBV7-9 and TRBJ1-5, with 7 bases fitting TRBD1. Germline assignment: CDR1 SEHNR and CDR2 FQNEAQ (reference sequence). This CDR3 region has 14 residues. V gave up 2 bases and J gave up 5 bases; unmatched junction bases: 3.

The gene calls are TRBV28 and TRBJ1-5; D is unclear. Looked up from germline, CDR1 is MDHEN and CDR2 is SYDVKM. The CDR3 is 15 residues long. Trimming took off 5 bases at V and 2 bases at J, with 13 bases between the two ends. The CDR3: CASSTQTLGNQPQHF. Written as DNA, the CDR3 is TGTGCCAGCAGTACACAGACCCTGGGCAATCAGCCCCAGCATTTT.

This chain uses TRBV24-1 with TRBJ2-7; 13 nucleotides match TRBD2. The germline CDR1 and CDR2 sequences are KGHDR and SFDVKD. The junction had 6 bases not matched to a gene; V was cut back by 9 bases and J by 2 bases. This CDR3 region has 15 residues. DNA for the CDR3: TGTGCCACCTGCATGGGACTAGCGGGGACCTACGAGCAGTACTTC. This codes for CATCMGLAGTYEQYF.

The CDR3 sequence: CASSEVWRAGNQPQHF. The CDR3 DNA follows: TGTGCCAGCAGTGAAGTGTGGCGGGCTGGCAATCAGCCCCAGCATTTT. This chain joins TRBV6-1 and TRBJ1-5; no definite D call. Trimming removed 1 base from V and 2 bases from J, with 12 bases in between. CDR1 MNHNS and CDR2 SASEGT come from the germline V gene. The CDR3 extends over 16 amino acids.

The chain has TRBV7-2 and TRBJ2-3; TRBD2 might be the D (5 bases). The V gene lost 8 bases and the J gene lost 9 bases, with 18 bases spanning the gap. CDR3 size: 13 residues. The germline gives CDR1 SGHTA, CDR2 FQGNSA. The CDR3 spells CASVDRGTNTQYF. DNA for the CDR3: TGTGCCAGCGTCGACCGGGGTACGAACACGCAGTATTTT.

The table lists this clone with a count of one. The chain combines TRBV19 with TRBJ1-3; 8 positions agree with TRBD1. Germline assignment: CDR1 LNHDA and CDR2 SQIVND (reference sequence). The V gene end was trimmed by 5 bases and the J gene end by 0 bases; junction bases not matched to a gene: 3. This CDR3 contains 15 residues. The DNA of the CDR3 is TGTGCCAGTAGTCGACAGGGGAGCTCTGGAAACACCATATATTTT. Its translation: CASSRQGSSGNTIYF.

The genes are TRBV18 and TRBJ1-3; D call uncertain. The ends were cut back, 5 bases at V and 8 bases at J, with 13 bases in the middle. The CDR3 has 13 residues. CDR1 and CDR2 from the germline V gene are KGHSH and LQKENI. The CDR3 sequence: CASSKELGYTIYF. For the CDR3, the DNA is TGTGCCAGCTCAAAGGAGCTCGGATACACCATATATTTT.